The sequence of this T cell receptor (beta chain) was determined in a study of response to subunit inactivated influenza vaccine. Overall study results and limits: The authors put forward the suggestion that each seasonal influenza vaccination may bring in only a limited number of new T cells.

TCRdb processed the RT-PCR reads anew with MiXCR; each CDR3 protein has one entry. The data show 650,000 to 700,000 distinct CDR3 sequences, roughly 14% seen once. This clonotype came up a few times. The antigen remains unidentified. Germline V gives CDR1 ENHRY, CDR2 SYGVKD. The J segment lost 3 bases and the V segment lost 6 bases, leaving 7 bases of the junction unmatched. The CDR3 sequence is 15 residues long. The source is a man aged 45 to 65 who received an inactivated influenza vaccine. The sample was PBMCs from blood, taken roughly 13 days after vaccination. The chain combines TRBV10-3 with TRBJ2-7, with 11 positions matching TRBD2. The CDR3: CAISTTLAGGYEQYF. The CDR3 DNA reads TGTGCCATCAGCACAACTCTAGCGGGAGGCTACGAGCAGTACTTC.